This T cell receptor beta chain is from a study of cytomegalovirus exposure and HLA in healthy donors. The PCR made use of 60 Vbeta and 13 Jbeta primers. Clones were read by immunoSEQ multiplex PCR, and TCRdb kept only the in-frame ones, dropping some. The table has 30,000 to 40,000 clones, around 70% seen once; the top ten hold over 9.5%. This clone was seen only a few times. This TCR was sampled from a man aged 35 to 55 in good health and CMV-seropositive. Sample: PBMCs.

The CDR3 loop is CASGNRGLEAFF. The CDR3 DNA reads TGTGCCAGCGGTAACAGGGGGCTTGAAGCTTTCTTT. The chain couples TRBV7-9 to TRBJ1-1; 9 nucleotides agree with TRBD1. J gave up 7 bases and V 8 bases, and 5 bases lay outside the gene matches. The germline CDR1 and CDR2 sequences are SEHNR and FQNEAQ (reference sequence). The CDR3 runs to 12 residues.